A selection of T cell receptor beta chains follows, all from one sample in a study of T cells in narcolepsy. Assay: immunoSEQ multiplex PCR; the TCRdb copy retains only in-frame clones and omits some. The sample contains about 33,000 clones, approximately 80% of which appear only once. What was sequenced was CD45RA- memory CD4+ T cells from PBMCs. The receptors come from a human donor with narcolepsy. The CDR3 runs from the conserved cysteine through the conserved F or W. The D gene is left open where the match is weak. Some rows have no size entry. The others give once, few or many, or a class for an expanded clone.

.	TRBJ2-2	.	TRBV6-1	TGTGCCAGCAGTGAAGTAGGGGGGCGCCTCGGGGAGCTGTTTTTT	CASSEVGGRLGELFF
TRBD2	TRBJ2-1	.	TRBV4-1	TGCGCCAGCAGCCAAGAAGGAAACAGCGGGGGGTACAATGAGCAGTTCTTC	CASSQEGNSGGYNEQFF
TRBD1	TRBJ1-1	.	TRBV18	TGTGCCAGCTCACATGGACAGGAAGGGGACACTGAAGCTTTCTTT	CASSHGQEGDTEAFF
.	TRBJ1-2	.	TRBV6-1	TGTGCCAGCAGCTCCTCGGGCTTCTATGGCTACACCTTC	CASSSSGFYGYTF
.	TRBJ2-1	once	TRBV18	TGTGCCAGCTCACGAGGACGGGGGACCTACAATGAGCAGTTCTTC	CASSRGRGTYNEQFF
.	TRBJ2-5	.	TRBV10-3	TGTGCCAGCCAGGGGCAAGAGACCCAGTACTTC	CASQGQETQYF
TRBD2	TRBJ2-3	.	TRBV7-3	TGTGCCAGCAGTAGGGATGGCCTAGCGGGGGCGACGAAAACGCAGTATTTT	CASSRDGLAGATKTQYF
.	TRBJ2-5	once	TRBV19	TGTGCCAGGCGCAATTCGGCAGGAAAAGAGACCCAGTACTTC	CARRNSAGKETQYF
.	TRBJ2-1	.	TRBV5-8	TGTGCCAGCAGCGACGCCCGGACTTCTGGGTCCTACAATGAGCAGTTCTTC	CASSDARTSGSYNEQFF
TRBD1	TRBJ1-2	.	TRBV4-3	TGCGCCAGCAGCCAAGCGACAGGGGTACCGGGCTACACCTTC	CASSQATGVPGYTF
TRBD1	TRBJ2-3	once	TRBV5-1	TGCGCCAGCAGGCCGACAGGGGGCACAGATACGCAGTATTTT	CASRPTGGTDTQYF
TRBD1	TRBJ1-2	.	TRBV18	TGTGCCAGCGACCGGACAGGGAGCAACTATGGCTACACCTTC	CASDRTGSNYGYTF
.	TRBJ1-6	.	TRBV7-9	TGTGCCAGCAGCCAGGACAGCACTAATTCACCCCTCCACTTT	CASSQDSTNSPLHF
.	TRBJ2-3	.	TRBV6-5	TGTGCCAGCAGAGACGGGCCGGCAGATACGCAGTATTTT	CASRDGPADTQYF
.	TRBJ2-3	.	TRBV6-5	TGTGCCAGCAATCGAGGAGGGGATACGCAGTATTTT	CASNRGGDTQYF
TRBD1	TRBJ1-2	.	TRBV6-1	TGTGCCAGCAGAGAGGACAGGGTCTATGGCTACACCTTC	CASREDRVYGYTF
.	TRBJ1-1	.	TRBV7-2	TGTGCCAGCAGCTTAGAGCGCCGGGGCACTGAAGCTTTCTTT	CASSLERRGTEAFF
.	TRBJ2-3	few	TRBV11-2	TGTGCCAGCAGCACCGGGACTAGCACAGATACGCAGTATTTT	CASSTGTSTDTQYF
TRBD1	TRBJ1-4	.	TRBV9	TGTGCCAGCGGAAGGGACAGCCTTAATGAAAAACTGTTTTTT	CASGRDSLNEKLFF
TRBD2	TRBJ2-3	.	TRBV10-1	TGCGCCAGCAGTGAGGTCGGGACTAGCGGAAGGCAGTATTTT	CASSEVGTSGRQYF
.	TRBJ2-3	.	TRBV11-2	TGTGCCAGCAGCGCAAACACAGATACGCAGTATTTT	CASSANTDTQYF